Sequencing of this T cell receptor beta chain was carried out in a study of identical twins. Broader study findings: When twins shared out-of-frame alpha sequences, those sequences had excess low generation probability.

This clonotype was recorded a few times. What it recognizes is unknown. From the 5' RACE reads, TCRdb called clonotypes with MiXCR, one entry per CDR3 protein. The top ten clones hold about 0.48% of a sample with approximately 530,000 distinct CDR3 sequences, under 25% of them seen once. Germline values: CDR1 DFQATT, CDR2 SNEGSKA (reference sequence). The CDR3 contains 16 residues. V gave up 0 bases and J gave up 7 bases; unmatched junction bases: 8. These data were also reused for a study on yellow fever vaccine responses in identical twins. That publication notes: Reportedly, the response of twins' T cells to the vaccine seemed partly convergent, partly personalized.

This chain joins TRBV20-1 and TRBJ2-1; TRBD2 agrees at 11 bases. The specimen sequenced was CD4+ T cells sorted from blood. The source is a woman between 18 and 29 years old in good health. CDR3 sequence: CSARDRGSGRGNEQFF. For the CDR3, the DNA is TGCAGTGCTAGAGATCGGGGTAGCGGGAGGGGTAATGAGCAGTTCTTC.